This TCR beta chain is from a study of blood T cell repertoires in COVID-19. As for the study in general: The origin of the acute and convalescent COVID-19 samples was the United States, Italy and Spain. In each case, the material was cDNA or gDNA derived from T cells, B-cell-depleted T cells, or PBMCs.

Recruits, aged roughly 18 to 100 years, lived in 24 US areas. This clone has ten or more counts. The germline V and J ends were trimmed by 3 bases and 0 bases, with 10 bases remaining between them. Germline V CDR1 and CDR2: LNHDA, SQIVND (reference sequence). The CDR3 is 15 amino acids. Under the authors' procedure: Estimates of nucleated cell counts were drawn from the amplification of reference gene primers. Using immunoSEQ multiplex PCR, the repertoire was profiled, and TCRdb retains in-frame clones only, with some absent. That table furnishes V, J and clone size, whereas the DNA furnished D and trimming. The table lists about 130,000 clones, about 81% of them singletons.

V is TRBV19 and J is TRBJ2-3; D possibly corresponds to TRBD1 (5 bases). The origin of this receptor is a middle-aged man with acute COVID-19. The sequencing sample was made of PBMCs or T cells enriched from blood (not recorded which). The CDR3 nucleotides are TGTGCCAGTAGTATTCCGACAGCTAGCACAGATACGCAGTATTTT. Its protein is CASSIPTASTDTQYF.